This entry lists 2 T cell receptor beta chains sequenced from one sample in a study of vaccination and CD4 T cells after COVID-19. The treatment: approximately nine-day PBMC culture with coronavirus spike peptide pools or control peptides (ViraFEST assay). With the Oncomine TCR Beta short-read assay, DNA from cultured CD4+ T cells was sequenced. One entry per CDR3 protein results from TCRdb running MiXCR on the PCR reads. Here the sample spans about 4,400 distinct CDR3 sequences, around 20% being singletons. For these receptors, no antigen is known. Sequenced input: CD4+ T cells from blood, cultured in vitro. These receptors were taken from a human donor who had recovered from COVID-19.

This clonotype was seen more than once but under ten times. This chain joins TRBV7-3 and TRBJ2-2; D is perhaps TRBD1 (6 bases). The CDR3 consists of 18 residues. Trimming took off 7 bases at V and 4 bases at J, with 25 bases between the two ends. The germline CDR1 and CDR2 sequences are SGHTA and FQGTGA. The CDR3, as DNA: TGTGCCAGCACCGCTTTCCCCCGGACAGACTTGAGCACCGGGGAGCTGTTTTTT. It codes for CASTAFPRTDLSTGELFF.

V is TRBV5-1 and J is TRBJ1-1; no reliable D call. This CDR3 contains 15 residues. From germline, CDR1 is SGHRS and CDR2 YFSETQ. V gave up 0 bases and J gave up 0 bases, with 9 bases separating them. DNA of the CDR3: TGCGCCAGCAGCTTGGACCCGGGGATGAACACTGAAGCTTTCTTT. Translation gives CASSLDPGMNTEAFF. Full variable domain (remainder filled in from reference TRBV5-1 and TRBJ1-1): KAGVTQTPRYLIKTRGQQVTLSCSPISGHRSVSWYQQTPGQGLQFLFEYFSETQRNKGNFPGRFSGRQFSNSRSEMNVSTLELGDSALYLCASSLDPGMNTEAFFGQGTRLTVV.